The clone carrying this TCR beta chain was counted only a few times. As yet, its antigen is unknown. CDR3 length equals 12 residues. Germline CDR1 reads SQVTM; CDR2 reads ANQGSEA. The V end lost 5 bases, the J end lost 4 bases, and 11 bases lay between the germline ends. The data belong to a study of beta chain features in type 1 diabetes. TCRB transcripts that were expressed got sequenced, as all of the isolated RNA had been reverse transcribed. This table comes from immunoSEQ multiplex PCR, and its TCRdb copy is limited to in-frame clones, with some not included. The sample holds about 360,000 clones, over 10% seen once. Study-level points and caveats: Researchers reported that naive, central memory and Treg TCRB repertoires appeared more similar in patients than in healthy donors.

The clonotype was recovered from a man between 18 and 35 years old in good health. V gene TRBV29-1 combines with J gene TRBJ1-2; D is unclear. Sequenced: naive CD4+ T cells from blood. As DNA, the CDR3 is TGCAGCGTTTTTGGACGGGGCTATGGCTACACCTTC. The encoded protein is CSVFGRGYGYTF.